The clone carrying this T cell receptor beta chain was seen repeatedly, ten times or more. As yet, its antigen is unknown. The donors were all healthy and Caucasian. TCRdb redid the calling of the 5' RACE reads with MiXCR, one entry per CDR3 protein. This sample has about 890,000 distinct CDR3 sequences, with approximately 13% found just once. Germline lookup yields CDR1 ENHRY and CDR2 SYGVKD. The junction had 4 bases not matched to a gene; V was cut back by 6 bases and J by 5 bases. CDR3 length equals 14 residues. This sample is part of a study of identical twins. General observations from the study: The study found excess low generation probability among twin-shared out-of-frame alpha sequences. Insertions were fewer in abundant cord blood beta clonotypes, whereas memory repertoires showed none of this pattern.

The data were also submitted as part of a second study, on yellow fever vaccine responses in identical twins.

The specimen was PBMCs. The chain uses TRBV10-3 and TRBJ2-1; TRBD2 matches at 10 bases. This TCR was sampled from a woman aged 18-35 years in good health. The DNA for the CDR3 is TGTGCCATCAGGGGGACTAGCGAAGACAATGAGCAGTTCTTC. It yields the protein CAIRGTSEDNEQFF.